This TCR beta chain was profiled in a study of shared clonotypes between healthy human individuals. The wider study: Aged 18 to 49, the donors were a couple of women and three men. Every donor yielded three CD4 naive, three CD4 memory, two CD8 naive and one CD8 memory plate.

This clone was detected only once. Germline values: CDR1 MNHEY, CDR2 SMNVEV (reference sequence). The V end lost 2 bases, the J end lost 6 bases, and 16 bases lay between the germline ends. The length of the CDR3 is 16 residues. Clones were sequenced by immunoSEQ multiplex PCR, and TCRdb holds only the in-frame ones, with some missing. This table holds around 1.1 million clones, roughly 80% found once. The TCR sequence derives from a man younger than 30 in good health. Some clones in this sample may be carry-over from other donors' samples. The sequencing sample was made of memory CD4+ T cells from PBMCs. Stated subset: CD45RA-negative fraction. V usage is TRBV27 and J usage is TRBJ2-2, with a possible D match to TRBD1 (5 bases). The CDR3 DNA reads TGTGCCAGCAGTTTAAGGGCTCAAGGGGCAGCCGGGGAGCTGTTTTTT. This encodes CASSLRAQGAAGELFF.